What follows are 21 T cell receptor beta chains derived from one specimen sequenced in a study of blood T cell repertoires in COVID-19. This table comes from immunoSEQ multiplex PCR, and its TCRdb copy is limited to in-frame clones, with some not included. The repertoire consists of over 250,000 clones, with around 90% occurring once and the leading ten covering 2% to 2.5%. Sample: peripheral blood. All receptors come from a man in his fifties or sixties with acute or convalescent COVID-19.

The rearrangement joins TRBV10-3 to TRBJ2-7, with D tentatively TRBD1 (6 bases). Between the trimmed V and J ends, which lost 6 bases and 2 bases, there was a span of 11 bases. CDR1 and CDR2 from the germline V gene are ENHRY and SYGVKD. The CDR3 loop spans 13 amino acids. DNA for the CDR3: TGTGCCATCAGCCGGGACACTGCCTACGAGCAGTACTTC. Protein: CAISRDTAYEQYF.

CDR3 loop: CASRDFQAYEQYF. The CDR3 DNA sequence: TGTGCCAGCAGGGACTTTCAGGCCTACGAGCAGTACTTC. The chain combines TRBV27 with TRBJ2-7, with TRBD2 as a possible D gene (5 bases). The CDR3 runs 13 residues. The V gene lost 6 bases and the J gene lost 2 bases, with 11 bases spanning the gap. Germline loops: CDR1 MNHEY, CDR2 SMNVEV (reference sequence).

V is TRBV5-1 and J is TRBJ2-3; 7 nucleotides match TRBD2. Trimming cost V 0 bases and J 10 bases; bases outside gene matches: 8. This CDR3 region has 14 residues. CDR1 and CDR2 from the germline V gene are SGHRS and YFSETQ. The CDR3 nucleotides are TGCGCCAGCAGCTTGGCCGTGGCGGGGGAGCCGCAGTATTTT. This codes for CASSLAVAGEPQYF.

This sequence joins TRBV3-1 (or the pseudogene TRBV3-2) and TRBJ2-2, with D perhaps TRBD2 (5 bases). The CDR3 has 15 residues. The germline V gene has CDR1 LGHDT and CDR2 YNNKEL (reference sequence). Trimming cost V 4 bases and J 4 bases, with 13 bases left between them. CDR3 nucleotide sequence: TGTGCCAGCAGCCCCGAGTCCCGGGGCACCGGGGAGCTGTTTTTT. As protein: CASSPESRGTGELFF.

The V and J genes are TRBV29-1 and TRBJ1-4, with D perhaps matching TRBD1 (5 bases). V was clipped by 5 bases and J by 0 bases, with 10 bases between them. Germline values: CDR1 SQVTM, CDR2 ANQGSEA. This CDR3 has 14 amino acids. In DNA, the CDR3 is TGCAGCGTTTTGGAGACAGCAACTAATGAAAAACTGTTTTTT. As protein: CSVLETATNEKLFF.

The chain couples TRBV4-1 to TRBJ1-2, with a tentative D call TRBD1 (6 bases). This CDR3 has 16 residues. V dropped 1 base and J dropped 5 bases, with 17 bases sitting between them. Germline values: CDR1 MGHRA, CDR2 YSYEKL. The CDR3 DNA is TGCGCCAGCAGCCAAGTAAACAGGGTAGGAGGTTATGGCTACACCTTC. Residues: CASSQVNRVGGYGYTF.

The chain recombines TRBV30 with TRBJ2-5; 8 bases are shared with TRBD2. CDR3 length: 13 residues. With 3 bases clipped from V and 4 bases from J, the junction kept 4 bases outside the gene matches. Germline lookup yields CDR1 GTSNPN and CDR2 SVGIG (reference sequence). CDR3 sequence (DNA): TGTGCCTGGAGGAACCTAGCGGGAGAGACCCAGTACTTC. This translates into CAWRNLAGETQYF. The whole variable domain, filled in from reference TRBV30 and TRBJ2-5, reads SQTIHQWPATLVQPVGSPLSLECTVEGTSNPNLYWYRQAAGRGLQLLFYSVGIGQISSEVPQNLSASRPQDRQFILSSKKLLLSDSGFYLCAWRNLAGETQYFGPGTRLLVL.

This clone occurred once. This chain connects TRBV3-1 (or the pseudogene TRBV3-2) to TRBJ1-2; 7 positions agree with TRBD1. Germline V gives CDR1 LGHDT, CDR2 YNNKEL (reference sequence). Losses at the gene ends were 4 bases for V and 5 bases for J; bases not matched to a gene: 7. The CDR3 spans 14 residues. Written as DNA, the CDR3 is TGTGCCAGCAGCCTTGGGACAGACGATTATGGCTACACCTTC. The encoded protein is CASSLGTDDYGYTF.

The chain employs TRBV7-9 and TRBJ1-1; D might be TRBD1 (5 bases). The length of the CDR3 is 13 residues. Trimming removed 5 bases from V and 3 bases from J, with 10 bases in between. Looked up from germline, CDR1 is SEHNR and CDR2 is FQNEAQ (reference sequence). The DNA for the CDR3 is TGTGCCAGCAGCGGCGACAGCGACACTGAAGCTTTCTTT. Translating gives CASSGDSDTEAFF.

The chain recombines TRBV7-8 with TRBJ1-1; D unresolved. The CDR3 is 13 amino acids. The V gene's germline CDR1 is SGHVS and CDR2 FQNEAQ. The germline V and J ends were trimmed by 2 bases and 4 bases, with 8 bases remaining between them. The CDR3 loop is CASSLPEGTEAFF. The CDR3 coding sequence is TGTGCCAGCAGCTTACCCGAGGGCACTGAAGCTTTCTTT.

V is TRBV2 and J is TRBJ1-1, with D possibly being TRBD1 (5 bases). Germline values: CDR1 SNHLY, CDR2 FYNNEI. The CDR3 is 15 amino acids. Trimming pared 6 bases from V and 0 bases from J, leaving 14 bases between. The chain's CDR3 is CASRPTASMNTEAFF. DNA of the CDR3: TGTGCCAGCAGGCCGACAGCCTCAATGAACACTGAAGCTTTCTTT. The variable domain in full, with the rest retrieved from reference TRBV2 and TRBJ1-1, is EPEVTQTPSHQVTQMGQEVILRCVPISNHLYFYWYRQILGQKVEFLVSFYNNEISEKSEIFDDQFSVERPDGSNFTLKIRSTKLEDSAMYFCASRPTASMNTEAFFGQGTRLTVV.

The chain recombines TRBV29-1 with TRBJ2-1; D is perhaps TRBD2 (7 bases). V was pared by 5 bases and J by 8 bases, with 22 bases between. Germline V gives CDR1 SQVTM, CDR2 ANQGSEA. CDR3 length: 15 amino acids. CDR3 residues: CSVLGWGGPSDEQFF. DNA of the CDR3: TGCAGCGTTTTGGGGTGGGGGGGCCCCTCGGATGAGCAGTTCTTC.

The chain couples TRBV30 to TRBJ1-5, with D unresolved. Germline-derived CDR1 and CDR2 are GTSNPN and SVGIG (reference sequence). The CDR3 runs to 14 residues. The V end lost 3 bases, the J end lost 4 bases, and 13 bases lay between the germline ends. DNA for the CDR3: TGTGCCTGGAGCTTGGCCAGCGGAAATCAGCCCCAGCATTTT. This codes for CAWSLASGNQPQHF.

This chain joins TRBV30 and TRBJ2-7, with 8 bases identical to TRBD2. The ends lost 1 base at V and 2 bases at J; junction bases unmatched: 7. CDR1 is GTSNPN and CDR2 is SVGIG in the germline V gene (reference sequence). The length of the CDR3 is 15 residues. The CDR3 nucleotides are TGTGCCTGGAGTGCCGAGCGGGGGAGACCCTACGAGCAGTACTTC. As protein: CAWSAERGRPYEQYF.

V usage is TRBV19 and J usage is TRBJ2-3; TRBD1 matches 8 bases. There are 15 residues in the CDR3. The trim removed 5 bases at V and 4 bases at J, leaving 8 bases unmatched. Looked up from germline, CDR1 is LNHDA and CDR2 is SQIVND (reference sequence). The CDR3 DNA sequence: TGTGCCAGTAGTCCTTTGGGGACAGGACCAGATACGCAGTATTTT. Its protein product is CASSPLGTGPDTQYF.

This chain connects TRBV6-5 to TRBJ1-2, with 9 nucleotides matching TRBD1. The V and J ends lost 6 bases and 5 bases, in that order; junction bases with no gene match: 10. The CDR3 spans 15 residues. Per the germline V gene, CDR1 is MNHEY and CDR2 is SVGAGI. The CDR3 DNA reads TGTGCCAGCAGACTACAGGGGGCTCTCGCATATGGCTACACCTTC. As protein: CASRLQGALAYGYTF.

The V and J genes are TRBV6-5 and TRBJ2-1; 12 bases line up with TRBD2. The ends lost 5 bases at V and 7 bases at J; junction bases unmatched: 6. There are 15 residues in the CDR3. The germline V gene has CDR1 MNHEY and CDR2 SVGAGI. CDR3 region: CASSRLAGVRNEQFF. The CDR3 DNA follows: TGTGCCAGCAGTCGACTAGCGGGGGTGAGGAATGAGCAGTTCTTC.

This chain uses TRBV27 with TRBJ1-1, with 10 nucleotides matching TRBD1. Germline loops: CDR1 MNHEY, CDR2 SMNVEV (reference sequence). V trimming: 8 bases; J trimming: 4 bases; junction bases outside the gene matches: 10. This CDR3 region has 15 residues. The CDR3 bases are TGTGCCAGCGGTGAGGGACAGGGGAATGGCACTGAAGCTTTCTTT. It codes for CASGEGQGNGTEAFF.

The CDR3 DNA is TGTGCCAGTAGTACCAATACCCACCTAGAGCAGTTCTTC. Encoded protein: CASSTNTHLEQFF. The chain joins TRBV19 to TRBJ2-1; D gene uncertain. The CDR3 is 13 amino acids. Trimming stripped 4 bases from V and 10 bases from J, with 14 bases between. Germline CDR1 and CDR2: LNHDA and SQIVND (reference sequence).

This rearrangement joins TRBV5-4 to TRBJ1-2; D ambiguous. V was trimmed by 3 bases and J by 7 bases, leaving 13 bases between them. Looked up from germline, CDR1 is SGHNT and CDR2 is YYREEE (reference sequence). This CDR3 has 13 residues. As DNA, the CDR3 is TGTGCCAGCAGCTCGGGGAATTTGGGTGGCTACACCTTC. Residues: CASSSGNLGGYTF.

The chain carries TRBV5-4 and TRBJ2-3, with 9 bases fitting TRBD1. The CDR3 spans 15 residues. The junction had 10 bases not matched to a gene; V was cut back by 5 bases and J by 6 bases. CDR1 and CDR2 (germline): SGHNT, YYREEE (reference sequence). This chain's CDR3 is CASSPGTGSADTQYF. CDR3 nucleotide sequence: TGTGCCAGCAGTCCCGGGACAGGGTCCGCGGATACGCAGTATTTT.